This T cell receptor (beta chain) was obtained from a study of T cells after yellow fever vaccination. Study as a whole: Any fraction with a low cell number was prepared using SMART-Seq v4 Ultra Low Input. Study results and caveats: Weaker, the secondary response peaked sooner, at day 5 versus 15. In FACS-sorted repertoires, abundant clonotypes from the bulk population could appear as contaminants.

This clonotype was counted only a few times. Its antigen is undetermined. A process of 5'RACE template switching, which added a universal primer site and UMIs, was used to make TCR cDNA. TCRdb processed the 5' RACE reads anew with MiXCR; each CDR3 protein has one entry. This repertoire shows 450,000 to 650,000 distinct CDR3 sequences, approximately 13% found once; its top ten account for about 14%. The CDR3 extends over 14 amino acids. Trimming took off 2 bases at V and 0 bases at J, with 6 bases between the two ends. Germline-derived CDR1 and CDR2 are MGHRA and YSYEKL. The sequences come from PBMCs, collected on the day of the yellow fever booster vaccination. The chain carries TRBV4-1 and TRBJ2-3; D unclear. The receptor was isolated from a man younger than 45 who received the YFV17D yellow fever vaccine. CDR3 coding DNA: TGCGCCAGCAGCCAACATCCTAGCACAGATACGCAGTATTTT. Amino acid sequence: CASSQHPSTDTQYF.